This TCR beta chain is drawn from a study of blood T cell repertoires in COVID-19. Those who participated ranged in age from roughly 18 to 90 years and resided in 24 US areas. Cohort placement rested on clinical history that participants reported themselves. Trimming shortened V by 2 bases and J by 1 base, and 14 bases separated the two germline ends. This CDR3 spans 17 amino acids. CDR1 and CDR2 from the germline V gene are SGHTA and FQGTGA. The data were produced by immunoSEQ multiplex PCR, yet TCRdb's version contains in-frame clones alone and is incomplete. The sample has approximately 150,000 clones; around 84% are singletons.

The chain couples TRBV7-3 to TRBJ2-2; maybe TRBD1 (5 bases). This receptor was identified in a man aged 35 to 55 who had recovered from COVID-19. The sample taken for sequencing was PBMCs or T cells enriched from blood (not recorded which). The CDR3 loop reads CASSLSPPDRNTGELFF. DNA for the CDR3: TGTGCCAGCAGCTTATCCCCCCCAGACAGGAACACCGGGGAGCTGTTTTTT.